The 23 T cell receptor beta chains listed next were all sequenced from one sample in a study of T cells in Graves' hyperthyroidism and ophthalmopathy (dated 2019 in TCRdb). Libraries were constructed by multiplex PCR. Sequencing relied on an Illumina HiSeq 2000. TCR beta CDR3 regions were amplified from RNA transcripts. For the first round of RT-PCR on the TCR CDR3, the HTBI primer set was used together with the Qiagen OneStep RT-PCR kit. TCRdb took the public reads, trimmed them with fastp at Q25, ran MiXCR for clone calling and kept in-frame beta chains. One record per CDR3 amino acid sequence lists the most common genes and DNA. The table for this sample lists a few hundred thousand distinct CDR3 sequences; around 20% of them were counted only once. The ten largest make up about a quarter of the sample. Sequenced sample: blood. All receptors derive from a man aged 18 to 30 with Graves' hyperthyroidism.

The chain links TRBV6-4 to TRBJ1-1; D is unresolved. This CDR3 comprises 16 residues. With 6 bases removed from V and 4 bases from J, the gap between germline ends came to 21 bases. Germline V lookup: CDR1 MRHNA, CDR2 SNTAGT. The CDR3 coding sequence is TGTGCCAGCAGACCAGAGCCGGGTCACCCGTCCACTGAAGCTTTCTTT. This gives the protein CASRPEPGHPSTEAFF.

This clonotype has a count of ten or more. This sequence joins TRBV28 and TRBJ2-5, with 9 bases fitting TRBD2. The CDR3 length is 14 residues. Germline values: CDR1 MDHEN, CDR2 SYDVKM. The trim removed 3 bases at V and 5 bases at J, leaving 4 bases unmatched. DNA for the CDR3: TGTGCCAGCAGTTTCGGCGGGGGGGGGGAGACCCAGTACTTC. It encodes CASSFGGGGETQYF.

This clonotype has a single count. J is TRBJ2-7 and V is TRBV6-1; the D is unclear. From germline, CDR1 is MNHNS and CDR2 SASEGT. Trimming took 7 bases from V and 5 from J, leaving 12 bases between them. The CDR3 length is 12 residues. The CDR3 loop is CASTPGPHEQYF. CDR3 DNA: TGTGCCAGCACACCCGGGCCCCACGAGCAGTACTTC.

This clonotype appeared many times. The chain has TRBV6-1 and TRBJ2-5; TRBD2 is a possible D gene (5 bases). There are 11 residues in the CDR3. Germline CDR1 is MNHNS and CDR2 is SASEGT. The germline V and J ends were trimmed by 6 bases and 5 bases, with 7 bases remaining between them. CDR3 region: CASRTGETQYF. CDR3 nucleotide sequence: TGTGCCAGCAGAACGGGGGAGACCCAGTACTTC.

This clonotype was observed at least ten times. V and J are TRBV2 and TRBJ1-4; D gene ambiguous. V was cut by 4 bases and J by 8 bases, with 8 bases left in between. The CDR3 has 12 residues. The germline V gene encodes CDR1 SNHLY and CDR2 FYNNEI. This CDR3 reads CASSGVAEKLFF. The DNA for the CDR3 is TGTGCCAGCAGTGGCGTAGCGGAAAAACTGTTTTTT.

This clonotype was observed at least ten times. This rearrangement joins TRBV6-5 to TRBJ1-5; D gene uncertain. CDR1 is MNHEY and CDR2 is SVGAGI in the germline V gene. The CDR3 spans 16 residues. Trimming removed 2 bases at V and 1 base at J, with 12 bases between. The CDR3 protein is CASSYGAPASNQPQHF. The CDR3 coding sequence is TGTGCCAGCAGTTACGGAGCTCCCGCGAGCAATCAGCCCCAGCATTTT.

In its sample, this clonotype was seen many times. The CDR3 sequence: CASAGQGGSGELFF. The CDR3 DNA is TGTGCCAGTGCCGGGCAGGGCGGCAGCGGGGAGCTGTTTTTT. This chain uses TRBV28 with TRBJ2-2; a possible D gene is TRBD1 (5 bases). The CDR3 covers 14 residues. Germline CDR1 and CDR2: MDHEN and SYDVKM. The ends were cut back, 9 bases at V and 7 bases at J, with 18 bases in the middle.

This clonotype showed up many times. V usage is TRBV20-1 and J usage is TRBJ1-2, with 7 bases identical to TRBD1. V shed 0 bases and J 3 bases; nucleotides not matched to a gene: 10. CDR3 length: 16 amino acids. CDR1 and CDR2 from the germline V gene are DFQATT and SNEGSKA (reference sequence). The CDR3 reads CSARDLRQGDHYGYTF. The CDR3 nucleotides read TGCAGTGCTAGAGACCTACGACAGGGAGATCACTATGGCTACACCTTC.

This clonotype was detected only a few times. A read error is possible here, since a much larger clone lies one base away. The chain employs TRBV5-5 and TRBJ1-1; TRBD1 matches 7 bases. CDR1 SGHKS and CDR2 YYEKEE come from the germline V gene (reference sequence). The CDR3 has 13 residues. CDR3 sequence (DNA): TGTGCCAGCAGCTTCCAGGGGGACACTGAAGTTTTCTTT. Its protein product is CASSFQGDTEVFF.

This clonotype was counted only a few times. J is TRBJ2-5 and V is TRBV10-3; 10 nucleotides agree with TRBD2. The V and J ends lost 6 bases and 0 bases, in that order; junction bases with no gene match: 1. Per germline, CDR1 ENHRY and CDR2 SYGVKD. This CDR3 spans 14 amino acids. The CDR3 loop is CAIRAGGHQETQYF. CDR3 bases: TGTGCCATCAGAGCGGGGGGGCACCAAGAGACCCAGTACTTC.

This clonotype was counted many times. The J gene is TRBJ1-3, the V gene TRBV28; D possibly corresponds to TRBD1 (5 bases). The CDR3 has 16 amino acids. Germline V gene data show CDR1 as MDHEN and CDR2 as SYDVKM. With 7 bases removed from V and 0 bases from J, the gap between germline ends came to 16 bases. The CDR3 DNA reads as TGTGCCAGCAACCCCGGGGCCTCTAGCTCTGGAAACACCATATATTTT. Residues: CASNPGASSSGNTIYF.

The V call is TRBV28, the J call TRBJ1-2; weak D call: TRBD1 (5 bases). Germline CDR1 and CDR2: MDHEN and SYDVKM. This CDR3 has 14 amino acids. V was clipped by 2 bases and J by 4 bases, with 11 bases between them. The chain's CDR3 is CASSLEDTIYGYTF. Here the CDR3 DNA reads TGTGCCAGCAGTTTAGAGGACACTATCTATGGCTACACCTTC.

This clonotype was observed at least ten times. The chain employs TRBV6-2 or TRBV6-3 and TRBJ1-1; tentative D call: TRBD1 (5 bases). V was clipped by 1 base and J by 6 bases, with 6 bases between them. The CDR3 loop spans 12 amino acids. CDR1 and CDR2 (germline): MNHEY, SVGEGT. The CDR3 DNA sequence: TGTGCCAGCAGTTACTTGGGGGCTGAAGCTTTCTTT. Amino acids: CASSYLGAEAFF.

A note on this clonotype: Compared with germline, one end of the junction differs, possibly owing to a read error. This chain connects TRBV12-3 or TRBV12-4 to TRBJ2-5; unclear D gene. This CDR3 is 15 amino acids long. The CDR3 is CASSYRPRNEETQYF. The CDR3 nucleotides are TGTGCCAGCAGTTACCGACCCCGGAATGAGGAGACCCAGTACTTT.

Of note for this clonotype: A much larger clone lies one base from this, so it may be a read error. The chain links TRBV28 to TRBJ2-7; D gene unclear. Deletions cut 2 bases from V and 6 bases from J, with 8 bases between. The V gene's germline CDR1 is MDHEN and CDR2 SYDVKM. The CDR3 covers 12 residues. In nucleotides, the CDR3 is TGTGCCAGCAGTTTAATGCAGAGCGAGCAGTACTTC. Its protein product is CASSLMQSEQYF.

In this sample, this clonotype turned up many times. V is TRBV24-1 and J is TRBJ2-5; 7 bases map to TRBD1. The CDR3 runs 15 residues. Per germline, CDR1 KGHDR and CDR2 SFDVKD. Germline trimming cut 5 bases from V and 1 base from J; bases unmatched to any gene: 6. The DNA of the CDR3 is TGTGCCACCAGTGCCATTGGGACAGCCCAAGAGACCCAGTACTTC. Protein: CATSAIGTAQETQYF.

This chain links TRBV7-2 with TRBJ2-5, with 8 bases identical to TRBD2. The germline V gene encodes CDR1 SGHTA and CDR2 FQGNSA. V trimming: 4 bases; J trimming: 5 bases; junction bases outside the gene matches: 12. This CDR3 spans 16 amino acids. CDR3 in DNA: TGTGCCAGCAGCTCCCAAGGAGCGGGGGCCTGGGAGACCCAGTACTTC. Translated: CASSSQGAGAWETQYF. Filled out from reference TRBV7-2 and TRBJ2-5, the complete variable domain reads GAGVSQSPSNKVTEKGKDVELRCDPISGHTALYWYRQSLGQGLEFLIYFQGNSAPDKSGLPSDRFSAERTGGSVSTLTIQRTQQEDSAVYLCASSSQGAGAWETQYFGPGTRLLVL.

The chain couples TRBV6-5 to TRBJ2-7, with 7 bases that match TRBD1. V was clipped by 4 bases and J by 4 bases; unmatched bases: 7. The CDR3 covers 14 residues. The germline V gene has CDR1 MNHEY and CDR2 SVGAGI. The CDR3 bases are TGTGCCAGCAGTTCTCAGACAGGGTGGTACGAGCAGTACTTC. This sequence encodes CASSSQTGWYEQYF.

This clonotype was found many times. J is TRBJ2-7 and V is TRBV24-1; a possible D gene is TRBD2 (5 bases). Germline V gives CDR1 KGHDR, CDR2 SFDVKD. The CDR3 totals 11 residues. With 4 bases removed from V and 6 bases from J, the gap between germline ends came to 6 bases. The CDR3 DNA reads TGTGCCACCAGTGAAGGACTCGAGCAGTACTTC. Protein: CATSEGLEQYF.

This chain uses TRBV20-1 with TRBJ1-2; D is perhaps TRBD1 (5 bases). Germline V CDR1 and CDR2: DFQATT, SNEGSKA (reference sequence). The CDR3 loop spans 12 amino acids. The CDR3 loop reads CSPMGDRNGYTF. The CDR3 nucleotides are TGCAGCCCCATGGGCGACAGAAATGGCTACACCTTC.

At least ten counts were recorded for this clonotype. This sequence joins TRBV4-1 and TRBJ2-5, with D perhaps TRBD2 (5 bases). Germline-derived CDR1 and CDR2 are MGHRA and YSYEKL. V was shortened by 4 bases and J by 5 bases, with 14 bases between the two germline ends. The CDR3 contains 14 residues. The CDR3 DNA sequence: TGCGCCAGCAGCCTAGCGCCTACGGCCGAGACCCAGTACTTC. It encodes CASSLAPTAETQYF.

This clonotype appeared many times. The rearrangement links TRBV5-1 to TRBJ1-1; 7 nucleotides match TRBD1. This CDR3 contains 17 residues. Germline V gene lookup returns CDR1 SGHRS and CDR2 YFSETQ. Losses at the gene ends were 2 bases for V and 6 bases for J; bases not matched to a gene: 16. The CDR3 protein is CASSLLSGGLGGSEAFF. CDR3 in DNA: TGCGCCAGCAGCTTACTCTCAGGGGGTCTTGGGGGATCTGAAGCTTTCTTT.

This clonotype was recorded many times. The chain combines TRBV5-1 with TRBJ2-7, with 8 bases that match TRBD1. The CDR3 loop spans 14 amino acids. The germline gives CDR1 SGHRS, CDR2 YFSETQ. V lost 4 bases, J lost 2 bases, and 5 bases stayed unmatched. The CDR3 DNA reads TGCGCCAGCAGCGGCTGGACAGGGCCCTACGAGCAGTACTTC. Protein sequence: CASSGWTGPYEQYF.